Below, one T cell receptor beta chain is given with its context. Sequencing was performed with immunoSEQ multiplex PCR; in TCRdb, only in-frame clones are kept and a portion is missing. The table shows tens of thousands of clones, with roughly nine tenths occurring only once. This entry is derived from a study of PD-1 blockade in classical Hodgkin lymphoma. Brentuximab vedotin exposure varied among the patients, all of whom had relapsed after autologous stem cell transplantation. This CDR3 region has 14 residues. Germline V CDR1 and CDR2: MNHNY, SVGAGI (reference sequence). After removal of 10 bases from V and 4 bases from J, the junction contained 7 bases not matched to a gene.

The source was peripheral blood mononuclear cells (PBMCs), collected before the second cycle of nivolumab. The receptor was derived from a human donor with classical Hodgkin lymphoma. This chain connects TRBV6-6 to TRBJ1-6, with 7 bases fitting TRBD1. CDR3: CATVPGQYNSPLHF. CDR3 DNA sequence: TGTGCCACCGTACCGGGACAGTATAATTCACCCCTCCACTTT.